What follows are 8 T cell receptor beta chains derived from one specimen sequenced in a study of T cells in localized non-small cell lung cancer. Repertoires were generated with immunoSEQ multiplex PCR, while TCRdb's copy carries only in-frame clones and drops some. The sample carries about 74,000 clones, roughly 80% recorded once. Specimen: peripheral blood, collected before any cancer treatment. These receptors came from a female donor of 60 years or more with stage I lung adenocarcinoma.

The rearrangement uses TRBV11-3 and TRBJ2-7, with 8 positions matching TRBD2. Germline values: CDR1 SGHNT, CDR2 YENEEA. The CDR3 length is 15 residues. V lost 2 bases and J lost 0; bases outside the gene matches: 3. Written as DNA, the CDR3 is TGTGCCAGCAGCTTATTAGCGGGGACCTCCTACGAGCAGTACTTC. Translating gives CASSLLAGTSYEQYF.

The J gene is TRBJ1-5, the V gene TRBV7-8; D unresolved. Germline CDR1 reads SGHVS; CDR2 reads FQNEAQ. V shed 2 bases and J shed 7 bases, with 9 bases lying between them. There are 13 residues in the CDR3. This CDR3 reads CASSLLMGQPQHF. The CDR3 bases are TGTGCCAGCAGCTTATTGATGGGACAGCCCCAGCATTTT.

Only one count was recorded for this clone. The gene calls are TRBV7-2 and TRBJ1-3; D gene unclear. There are 16 residues in the CDR3. The ends were cut back, 5 bases at V and 0 bases at J, with 14 bases in the middle. Looked up from germline, CDR1 is SGHTA and CDR2 is FQGNSA. The CDR3 DNA is TGTGCCAGCAGCCCTCAATCTCCAGCCTCTGGAAACACCATATATTTT. Protein product: CASSPQSPASGNTIYF.

This clone was detected once. The chain links TRBV29-1 to TRBJ1-4; unclear D gene. The CDR3 extends over 13 amino acids. Germline V lookup: CDR1 SQVTM, CDR2 ANQGSEA. Trimming stripped 6 bases from V and 4 bases from J, with 12 bases between. This CDR3 reads CSVYERNNEKLFF. The CDR3 nucleotides read TGCAGCGTATATGAACGGAATAATGAAAAACTGTTTTTT.

The chain links TRBV6-1 to TRBJ1-3, with a weak D call TRBD1 (5 bases). Germline values: CDR1 MNHNS, CDR2 SASEGT. The CDR3 runs to 13 residues. V was clipped by 8 bases and J by 2 bases, with 10 bases between them. The CDR3 coding sequence is TGTGCCAGCGTTGGGGGTCCTGGAAACACCATATATTTT. Protein: CASVGGPGNTIYF.

This chain uses TRBV9 with TRBJ2-5; 15 nucleotides line up with TRBD2. The CDR3 runs 17 residues. From germline, CDR1 is SGDLS and CDR2 YYNGEE. J gave up 2 bases and V 2 bases, and 4 bases lay outside the gene matches. The DNA for the CDR3 is TGTGCCAGCAGCGTGGGGACTAGCGGGGGGTCACAAGAGACCCAGTACTTC. Protein sequence: CASSVGTSGGSQETQYF.

The chain carries TRBV13 and TRBJ2-7; TRBD2 is a possible D gene (7 bases). V lost 5 bases, J lost 0 bases, and 14 bases lay in between. The germline gives CDR1 PRHDT, CDR2 FYEKMQ (reference sequence). The CDR3 extends over 15 amino acids. The CDR3 sequence is CASSRGRGYSYEQYF. In DNA, the CDR3 is TGTGCCAGCAGCCGGGGGCGGGGGTACTCCTACGAGCAGTACTTC. Combining the CDR3 with reference TRBV13 and TRBJ2-7 gives the whole variable domain AAGVIQSPRHLIKEKRETATLKCYPIPRHDTVYWYQQGPGQDPQFLISFYEKMQSDKGSIPDRFSAQQFSDYHSELNMSSLELGDSALYFCASSRGRGYSYEQYFGPGTRLTVT.

CDR3 region: CASSSNTWGEQYF. The CDR3 DNA reads as TGTGCCAGCAGCAGTAACACATGGGGAGAGCAGTACTTC. The V call is TRBV7-6, the J call TRBJ2-7; D is undetermined. V lost 5 bases and J lost 7, with 15 bases in between. CDR1 is SGHVS, CDR2 FNYEAQ, per germline. This CDR3 contains 13 residues.